These 18 T cell receptor beta chains share one sample of origin, sequenced in a study of cytomegalovirus exposure and HLA in healthy donors. Data came from immunoSEQ multiplex PCR; TCRdb stores just in-frame clones and leaves some out. Of about 200,000 clones detected, approximately 82% appear once; the ten largest clones hold under 15%. Sequenced: PBMCs. Receptors originate from a woman in her thirties in good health and CMV-seropositive.

The genes are TRBV29-1 and TRBJ2-1, with 9 nucleotides matching TRBD1. The CDR3 totals 14 residues. V lost 5 bases to trimming and J lost 3 bases; unmatched junction nucleotides: 5. Germline assignment: CDR1 SQVTM and CDR2 ANQGSEA. Here the CDR3 reads CSVCQTGGYNEQFF. DNA of the CDR3: TGCAGCGTTTGTCAGACAGGGGGCTACAATGAGCAGTTCTTC.

The chain joins TRBV28 to TRBJ2-4; the D is unclear. Germline V gene data show CDR1 as MDHEN and CDR2 as SYDVKM. V lost 5 bases and J lost 4, with 15 bases in between. The CDR3 is 15 amino acids. This CDR3 is CASSPLQSEKNIQYF. CDR3 nucleotides: TGTGCCAGCAGTCCTTTACAGTCGGAAAAAAACATTCAGTACTTC.

This chain uses TRBV2 with TRBJ2-2; 8 nucleotides align to TRBD1. J was trimmed by 3 bases and V by 5 bases; bases with no gene match: 11. The germline gives CDR1 SNHLY, CDR2 FYNNEI. This CDR3 comprises 17 residues. CDR3 protein: CASSQLTGGYDTGELFF. Written as DNA, the CDR3 is TGTGCCAGCAGTCAACTTACAGGGGGTTACGACACCGGGGAGCTGTTTTTT.

Turning to this clone: The junction departs from germline at one end; a sequencing error may be responsible. V and J are TRBV4-2 and TRBJ2-5; maybe TRBD2 (5 bases). The CDR3 runs 15 residues. Germline CDR1 LGHNA, CDR2 YNFKEQ. This CDR3 is CASSKDPSGQETQYF. The DNA of the CDR3 is TGTGCCAGCAGCAAAGACCCAAGCGGACAAGAGACCCAGTACTTC.

The V call is TRBV4-1, the J call TRBJ2-7; D gene unclear. V was trimmed by 1 base and J by 4 bases, leaving 20 bases between them. The CDR3 contains 17 residues. Looked up from germline, CDR1 is MGHRA and CDR2 is YSYEKL. CDR3 in amino acids: CASSQGWAALGRYEQYF. CDR3 in DNA: TGCGCCAGCAGCCAAGGGTGGGCAGCCCTGGGTCGTTACGAGCAGTACTTC.

The V gene is TRBV10-2, the J gene TRBJ1-2; D might be TRBD1 (6 bases). Germline-derived CDR1 and CDR2 are WSHSY and SAAADI. Deletions cut 4 bases from V and 5 bases from J, with 11 bases between. The length of the CDR3 is 13 residues. The CDR3 is CASSAQTGYGYTF. The CDR3 DNA reads TGCGCCAGCAGTGCGCAGACAGGTTATGGCTACACCTTC.

The chain uses TRBV6-4 and TRBJ2-5, with 12 bases fitting TRBD1. From germline, CDR1 is MRHNA and CDR2 SNTAGT. This CDR3 spans 15 amino acids. J gave up 5 bases and V 4 bases, and 5 bases lay outside the gene matches. As DNA, the CDR3 is TGTGCCAGCAGTGCCGGGACAGGGGGCTTGGAGACCCAGTACTTC. This encodes CASSAGTGGLETQYF.

This chain uses TRBV5-1 with TRBJ2-7, with D maybe TRBD1 (6 bases). CDR3 length: 15 amino acids. Deletions cut 5 bases from V and 1 base from J, with 16 bases between. CDR1 SGHRS and CDR2 YFSETQ come from the germline V gene. This CDR3 is CASRDRDTISYEQYF. Written as DNA, the CDR3 is TGCGCCAGCAGAGACCGGGACACCATATCCTACGAGCAGTACTTC.

The rearrangement links TRBV2 to TRBJ1-2, with unresolved D. V lost 6 bases to trimming and J lost 0 bases, with 8 bases between them. CDR3 length equals 13 residues. From germline, CDR1 is SNHLY and CDR2 FYNNEI. The CDR3 nucleotides are TGTGCCAGCAGGGAGAGCACTAACTATGGCTACACCTTC. Encoded protein: CASRESTNYGYTF.

The CDR3 DNA is TGTGCCAGCAGCTGGACAGGGGGCAACCCCAATCGTCGCCAGCATTTT. This codes for CASSWTGGNPNRRQHF. The rearrangement uses TRBV6-6 and TRBJ1-5, with 11 bases matching TRBD1. The CDR3 contains 16 residues. V lost 6 bases, J lost 12 bases, and 16 bases stayed unmatched. Per germline, CDR1 MNHNY and CDR2 SVGAGI (reference sequence).

The genes are TRBV7-6 and TRBJ2-7; maybe TRBD1 (6 bases). Germline V lookup: CDR1 SGHVS, CDR2 FNYEAQ. Trimming shortened V by 5 bases and J by 3 bases, and 14 bases separated the two germline ends. CDR3 length: 14 residues. This CDR3 reads CASSLVDSSYEQYF. CDR3 bases: TGTGCCAGCAGCCTCGTGGACAGCAGCTACGAGCAGTACTTC.

This rearrangement joins TRBV7-8 to TRBJ2-5, with D perhaps TRBD1 (6 bases). The CDR3 spans 12 residues. The V end was cut by 5 bases, the J end by 5 bases, with 9 bases between. Germline loops: CDR1 SGHVS, CDR2 FQNEAQ. CDR3 residues: CASSHGGETQYF. The CDR3 bases are TGTGCCAGCAGCCATGGGGGCGAGACCCAGTACTTC.

Here the CDR3 reads CASSRPGGLSNNEQFF. CDR3 in DNA: TGTGCCAGCAGCCGCCCAGGGGGATTGAGTAACAATGAGCAGTTCTTC. The chain combines TRBV5-4 with TRBJ2-1, with 7 bases that match TRBD1. The V and J ends lost 4 bases and 5 bases, in that order; junction bases with no gene match: 12. CDR1 is SGHNT, CDR2 YYREEE, per germline (reference sequence). The CDR3 loop spans 16 amino acids.

The V and J genes are TRBV7-3 and TRBJ1-1; TRBD1 is a possible D gene (5 bases). This CDR3 contains 14 residues. The V end lost 4 bases, the J end lost 3 bases, and 12 bases lay between the germline ends. Germline loops: CDR1 SGHTA, CDR2 FQGTGA. The DNA of the CDR3 is TGTGCCAGCAGCTCGCTCGGGGGAGACACTGAAGCTTTCTTT. Protein product: CASSSLGGDTEAFF.

The rearrangement joins TRBV29-1 to TRBJ1-4; D may be TRBD1 (5 bases). V was clipped by 4 bases and J by 4 bases, with 10 bases between them. The CDR3 is made up of 13 amino acids. CDR1 and CDR2 from the germline V gene are SQVTM and ANQGSEA. CDR3 sequence reads: CSVARGYNEKLFF. CDR3 DNA: TGCAGCGTTGCACGGGGGTATAATGAAAAACTGTTTTTT.

This clone was seen just once. The chain recombines TRBV6-1 with TRBJ1-2; D gene uncertain. Germline V gene lookup returns CDR1 MNHNS and CDR2 SASEGT. V shed 0 bases and J shed 8 bases, with 13 bases lying between them. CDR3 length equals 14 residues. The CDR3 DNA follows: TGTGCCAGCAGTGAAGCGGTGGTGATCTACGGCTACACCTTC. Translated: CASSEAVVIYGYTF.

This clone was seen only once. The chain has TRBV7-8 and TRBJ1-1; perhaps TRBD1 as D (6 bases). The CDR3 length is 15 residues. Germline assignment: CDR1 SGHVS and CDR2 FQNEAQ. The ends were cut back, 1 base at V and 10 bases at J, with 19 bases in the middle. The CDR3 DNA is TGTGCCAGCAGCTTAGAGGGGGGGCAGGGTATTAGAGCTTTCTTT. Amino acid sequence: CASSLEGGQGIRAFF.

The chain uses TRBV29-1 and TRBJ2-1, with 7 bases aligning to TRBD2. CDR1 and CDR2 from the germline V gene are SQVTM and ANQGSEA. The CDR3 length is 14 residues. J lost 4 bases, V lost 7 bases, and 10 bases had no gene match. DNA for the CDR3: TGCAGCGCGAAACCTAGCGGTCCATACAATGAGCAGTTCTTC. Translating it yields CSAKPSGPYNEQFF.